This TCR beta chain was recorded in a study of cytomegalovirus exposure and HLA in healthy donors. Nominally healthy donors were sampled, though unrecorded immune exposures were likely. Study-wide results and caveats: The productive fraction for most TCR beta V segments was about 87% or about 30% in an earlier analysis. As a later analysis revealed, the rate of TCR association differed by HLA locus, with DRB1 most and HLA-C fewest.

The study ran its PCR with 60 Vbeta and 13 Jbeta primers. Measured with immunoSEQ multiplex PCR; TCRdb has only the in-frame clones, and not every one. The sample records a few hundred thousand clones, 60% to 85% being singletons. As for this clone: No antigen is known for it.

This TCR was sampled from a middle-aged man in good health and CMV-seronegative. Sequencing was carried out using PBMCs.

The DNA of the CDR3 is TGTGCCAGCAGCTCAACCCGCCGGGGGTTAAGCTCCTACGAGCAGTACTTC. Its protein is CASSSTRRGLSSYEQYF. The rearrangement uses TRBV5-5 and TRBJ2-7; tentatively, D is TRBD2 (6 bases). The length of the CDR3 is 17 residues. CDR1 and CDR2 from the germline V gene are SGHKS and YYEKEE (reference sequence). Trimming removed 3 bases at V and 0 bases at J, with 19 bases between.